This T cell receptor (beta chain) stems from a study of cytomegalovirus exposure and HLA in healthy donors. For the study at large: From HLA-typed donors, an early data release held around 80 million unique TCRs. Study-wide results and limits: A missense variant in DCLRE1C was later tied to TCR beta V- and J-gene trimming. In a later analysis, DRB1 alleles had the most associated TCRs; HLA-C alleles the fewest. In a later analysis, donors in an Asian-associated ancestry cluster reportedly had fewer N-insertions in productive TCRs than the cohort mean.

The germline V gene has CDR1 MRHNA and CDR2 SNTAGT. Germline trimming cut 3 bases from V and 2 bases from J; bases unmatched to any gene: 7. The CDR3 runs 15 residues. Concerning this clone itself: Antigen unknown.

The PCR contained 60 Vbeta and 13 Jbeta primers. Generated by immunoSEQ multiplex PCR, the TCRdb table keeps only in-frame clones and is missing some. Of around 100,000 clones in the sample, roughly 85% were seen once. Material: PBMCs. The J gene is TRBJ2-7, the V gene TRBV6-4, with 7 bases identical to TRBD1. This sequence originates from a man in his thirties or forties in good health and CMV-seropositive. The CDR3 DNA is TGTGCCAGCAGTGAAAGGGGGCTCACTCCCTACGAGCAGTACTTC. Translating gives CASSERGLTPYEQYF.